The 22 T cell receptor beta chains presented below share a single source sample, sequenced in a study of T cell changes during pregnancy in multiple sclerosis. Using immunoSEQ multiplex PCR, the repertoire was profiled, and TCRdb retains in-frame clones only, with some absent. This table has about 110,000 clones, 80% to 95% appearing once. The source material was peripheral blood, sampled in the third trimester of pregnancy. Receptor source: a female donor with multiple sclerosis, enrolled in a pregnancy study.

The rearrangement joins TRBV7-2 to TRBJ2-7, with TRBD2 matching 8 bases. This CDR3 has 17 residues. V was clipped by 3 bases and J by 3 bases; unmatched bases: 13. Per germline, CDR1 SGHTA and CDR2 FQGNSA. The CDR3 DNA sequence: TGTGCCAGCAGCTTGGTCTCGGGGGGGGGAGTAGGCTACGAGCAGTACTTC. Protein: CASSLVSGGGVGYEQYF. The full variable domain, in which reference TRBV7-2 and TRBJ2-7 provide the parts outside the CDR3, is GAGVSQSPSNKVTEKGKDVELRCDPISGHTALYWYRQSLGQGLEFLIYFQGNSAPDKSGLPSDRFSAERTGGSVSTLTIQRTQQEDSAVYLCASSLVSGGGVGYEQYFGPGTRLTVT.

J is TRBJ1-5 and V is TRBV18; D might be TRBD1 (6 bases). The CDR3 has 14 residues. V was shortened by 6 bases and J by 5 bases, with 14 bases between the two germline ends. From germline, CDR1 is KGHSH and CDR2 LQKENI. The CDR3 region is CASSLDRSYQPQHF. DNA of the CDR3: TGTGCCAGCTCTCTTGACAGGTCGTATCAGCCCCAGCATTTT.

This clone was recorded only once. This sequence joins TRBV2 and TRBJ1-1; TRBD1 is a possible D gene (5 bases). The germline V and J ends were trimmed by 4 bases and 0 bases, with 12 bases remaining between them. The CDR3 has 15 amino acids. The germline CDR1 and CDR2 sequences are SNHLY and FYNNEI. The CDR3: CASSVQYRMNTEAFF. DNA of the CDR3: TGTGCCAGCAGTGTACAGTACAGGATGAACACTGAAGCTTTCTTT. Variable domain in full (rest from reference TRBV2 and TRBJ1-1): EPEVTQTPSHQVTQMGQEVILRCVPISNHLYFYWYRQILGQKVEFLVSFYNNEISEKSEIFDDQFSVERPDGSNFTLKIRSTKLEDSAMYFCASSVQYRMNTEAFFGQGTRLTVV.

This rearrangement joins TRBV7-2 to TRBJ2-7, with 14 bases lining up with TRBD2. V lost 5 bases, J lost 0 bases, and 12 bases stayed unmatched. Per germline, CDR1 SGHTA and CDR2 FQGNSA. The CDR3 consists of 19 residues. CDR3 protein: CASSLGTSGSSRRSYEQYF. CDR3 nucleotide sequence: TGTGCCAGCAGCCTCGGGACTAGCGGGAGTTCCAGGCGCTCCTACGAGCAGTACTTC.

This chain joins TRBV18 and TRBJ1-4; D gene uncertain. Per germline, CDR1 KGHSH and CDR2 LQKENI. The V gene lost 3 bases and the J gene lost 5 bases, with 7 bases spanning the gap. The CDR3 consists of 13 residues. CDR3 sequence (DNA): TGTGCCAGCTCACCGGCCCTGAATGAAAAACTGTTTTTT. Translating gives CASSPALNEKLFF.

The chain combines TRBV19 with TRBJ2-1; D unresolved. CDR1 and CDR2 (germline): LNHDA, SQIVND (reference sequence). The V gene lost 2 bases and the J gene lost 6 bases, with 11 bases spanning the gap. The CDR3 has 14 residues. CDR3 loop: CASSIKAQRNEQFF. The CDR3 DNA reads as TGTGCCAGTAGTATAAAGGCCCAGCGCAATGAGCAGTTCTTC.

This chain links TRBV5-1 with TRBJ2-3; TRBD1 aligns across 7 bases. Per the germline V gene, CDR1 is SGHRS and CDR2 is YFSETQ. Trimming cost V 0 bases and J 2 bases; bases outside gene matches: 3. The CDR3 spans 15 residues. DNA for the CDR3: TGCGCCAGCAGCTTGGACAGGGGTGACACAGATACGCAGTATTTT. It translates to CASSLDRGDTDTQYF.

V gene TRBV6-5 combines with J gene TRBJ1-1; no firm D call. This CDR3 is 13 amino acids long. Trimming removed 5 bases from V and 2 bases from J, with 9 bases in between. Germline V gene data show CDR1 as MNHEY and CDR2 as SVGAGI. Written as DNA, the CDR3 is TGTGCCAGCAGTAGCGACGGAAACACTGAAGCTTTCTTT. Amino acids: CASSSDGNTEAFF.

The rearrangement joins TRBV7-2 to TRBJ2-2; TRBD1 matches 8 bases. This CDR3 is built from 17 residues. The V gene end was trimmed by 6 bases and the J gene end by 3 bases; junction bases not matched to a gene: 12. CDR1 and CDR2 (germline): SGHTA, FQGNSA. CDR3 loop: CASRPGTGRDDTGELFF. The CDR3 DNA reads as TGTGCCAGCAGGCCCGGGACAGGCCGTGATGACACCGGGGAGCTGTTTTTT.

This clone was picked up many times. The rearrangement links TRBV19 to TRBJ2-6; 8 bases agree with TRBD1. Trimming removed 4 bases from V and 0 bases from J; junction bases left unmatched: 2. Germline lookup yields CDR1 LNHDA and CDR2 SQIVND (reference sequence). The CDR3 totals 16 residues. The CDR3 spells CASSRGQASGANVLTF. The CDR3 DNA follows: TGTGCCAGTAGTAGGGGACAGGCCTCTGGGGCCAACGTCCTGACTTTC. Complete variable domain (other parts from reference TRBV19 and TRBJ2-6): DGGITQSPKYLFRKEGQNVTLSCEQNLNHDAMYWYRQDPGQGLRLIYYSQIVNDFQKGDIAEGYSVSREKKESFPLTVTSAQKNPTAFYLCASSRGQASGANVLTFGAGSRLTVL.

The chain recombines TRBV6-1 with TRBJ2-1; D possibly corresponds to TRBD2 (6 bases). The V gene's germline CDR1 is MNHNS and CDR2 SASEGT. Trimming shortened V by 1 base and J by 4 bases, and 8 bases separated the two germline ends. This CDR3 spans 14 amino acids. CDR3 sequence: CASSEGRDYNEQFF. The DNA for the CDR3 is TGTGCCAGCAGTGAAGGGCGGGATTACAATGAGCAGTTCTTC.

CDR3: CASSVAGQGLANEQFF. The CDR3 coding sequence is TGTGCCAGCAGCGTAGCGGGCCAGGGTCTGGCCAATGAGCAGTTCTTC. The genes are TRBV9 and TRBJ2-1; the D gene is possibly TRBD1 (5 bases). With 0 bases removed from V and 6 bases from J, the gap between germline ends came to 16 bases. The length of the CDR3 is 16 residues. The germline CDR1 and CDR2 sequences are SGDLS and YYNGEE.

This chain's CDR3 is CASSPLAGAIQYF. In nucleotides, the CDR3 is TGTGCCAGCAGCCCCCTCGCAGGGGCCATTCAGTACTTC. The J gene is TRBJ2-4, the V gene TRBV7-9; tentatively, D is TRBD1 (6 bases). The germline CDR1 and CDR2 sequences are SEHNR and FQNEAQ (reference sequence). The CDR3 runs 13 residues. Trimming took 5 bases from V and 9 from J, leaving 14 bases between them. Full variable domain (outside the CDR3, taken from reference TRBV7-9 and TRBJ2-4): DTGVSQNPRHKITKRGQNVTFRCDPISEHNRLYWYRQTLGQGPEFLTYFQNEAQLEKSRLLSDRFSAERPKGSFSTLEIQRTEQGDSAMYLCASSPLAGAIQYFGAGTRLSVL.

The rearrangement links TRBV5-1 to TRBJ2-2, with D possibly matching TRBD2 (6 bases). From germline, CDR1 is SGHRS and CDR2 YFSETQ. V lost 4 bases and J lost 3, with 13 bases in between. This CDR3 is built from 15 residues. DNA of the CDR3: TGCGCCAGCAGCGGGGGGTTCCTTGACACCGGGGAGCTGTTTTTT. This gives the protein CASSGGFLDTGELFF.

J is TRBJ2-1 and V is TRBV18, with 7 bases matching TRBD1. The J segment lost 0 bases and the V segment lost 4 bases, leaving 6 bases of the junction unmatched. Germline CDR1 KGHSH, CDR2 LQKENI. CDR3 length equals 16 residues. CDR3 bases: TGTGCCAGCTCACGCCCGGGACAGCACTCCTACAATGAGCAGTTCTTC. Its protein product is CASSRPGQHSYNEQFF.

CDR3 sequence reads: CASSPGRETQYF. CDR3 nucleotide sequence: TGTGCCAGCTCACCAGGGAGAGAGACCCAGTACTTC. V is TRBV18 and J is TRBJ2-5; D perhaps matches TRBD2 (5 bases). This CDR3 comprises 12 residues. The germline CDR1 and CDR2 sequences are KGHSH and LQKENI. V lost 2 bases, J lost 4 bases, and 5 bases lay in between.

V and J are TRBV11-2 and TRBJ1-5, with a weak D call TRBD1 (5 bases). The V gene lost 4 bases and the J gene lost 9 bases, with 7 bases spanning the gap. The length of the CDR3 is 11 residues. Germline V CDR1 and CDR2: SGHAT, FQNNGV. The CDR3 is CASSSGGPQHF. In DNA form, the CDR3 reads TGTGCCAGCAGCTCGGGGGGGCCCCAGCATTTT.

The chain joins TRBV15 to TRBJ1-1, with no clear D. In germline, CDR1 is LNHNV, CDR2 YYDKDF (reference sequence). V lost 5 bases and J lost 1, with 11 bases in between. The CDR3 is made up of 14 amino acids. CDR3 DNA sequence: TGTGCCACCAGCGGTCGATCTAGGAACACTGAAGCTTTCTTT. This encodes CATSGRSRNTEAFF.

This clone was found once. V and J are TRBV6-1 and TRBJ2-5; D is unclear. The CDR3 totals 12 residues. V lost 3 bases, J lost 2 bases, and 4 bases lay in between. Germline CDR1 is MNHNS and CDR2 is SASEGT. CDR3 region: CASSERQETQYF. In DNA form, the CDR3 reads TGTGCCAGCAGTGAGAGACAAGAGACCCAGTACTTC.

This rearrangement joins TRBV19 to TRBJ1-4; D remains unclear. Per germline, CDR1 LNHDA and CDR2 SQIVND (reference sequence). Deletions cut 2 bases from V and 1 base from J, with 14 bases between. The CDR3 has 17 amino acids. The CDR3 protein is CASSISLRRGTNEKLFF. In nucleotides, the CDR3 is TGTGCCAGTAGTATAAGCCTCAGGCGGGGAACTAATGAAAAACTGTTTTTT.

This rearrangement joins TRBV6-6 to TRBJ2-7; perhaps TRBD2 as D (5 bases). V was clipped by 6 bases and J by 4 bases, with 13 bases between them. The CDR3 totals 13 residues. Looked up from germline, CDR1 is MNHNY and CDR2 is SVGAGI (reference sequence). CDR3 residues: CASSLASLYEQYF. The CDR3 DNA reads TGTGCCAGCAGCCTGGCTAGCTTGTACGAGCAGTACTTC.

The chain recombines TRBV10-3 with TRBJ1-1, with 9 nucleotides matching TRBD1. The germline CDR1 and CDR2 sequences are ENHRY and SYGVKD. The trim removed 9 bases at V and 9 bases at J, leaving 11 bases unmatched. This CDR3 contains 13 residues. For the CDR3, the DNA is TGTGCCATTTTGCAAGTGGGACAGGGAAAAGCTTTCTTT. Amino acid sequence: CAILQVGQGKAFF.